The 30 T cell receptor beta chains in this list originate from one sample, sequenced in a study of CD8 T cells in Susac syndrome. Random hexamers served to reverse transcribe about 0.45 to 1 ug RNA. TCRdb re-called the immunoSEQ multiplex PCR reads with MiXCR, one entry per CDR3 protein. This repertoire shows under 350,000 distinct CDR3 sequences, 92% found once; its top ten account for more than 0.06%. Material: CD4+ T cells from PBMCs. The receptors were gathered from a human donor with multiple sclerosis.

V usage is TRBV11-2 and J usage is TRBJ2-4; 9 bases are shared with TRBD1. This CDR3 is built from 14 residues. Germline CDR1 and CDR2: SGHAT and FQNNGV. V shed 5 bases, J shed 9 bases, and the junction held 8 bases outside the gene matches. The chain's CDR3 is CASSRDRGGGIQYF. DNA of the CDR3: TGTGCCAGCAGCCGCGACAGGGGGGGAGGCATTCAGTACTTC.

The chain employs TRBV10-3 and TRBJ2-5; the D is unclear. V lost 5 bases, J lost 5 bases, and 9 bases lay in between. The length of the CDR3 is 12 residues. The germline V gene has CDR1 ENHRY and CDR2 SYGVKD. Written as DNA, the CDR3 is TGTGCCATCAGTTTCGAGGCTGAGACCCAGTACTTC. Translating it yields CAISFEAETQYF.

The chain uses TRBV6-5 and TRBJ1-2; 8 bases are shared with TRBD1. V lost 5 bases, J lost 7 bases, and 9 bases stayed unmatched. Germline lookup yields CDR1 MNHEY and CDR2 SVGAGI. The CDR3 totals 14 residues. The CDR3 protein is CASSRQQGGAGYTF. In nucleotides, the CDR3 is TGTGCCAGCAGTCGACAACAGGGGGGGGCTGGCTACACCTTC.

The V and J genes are TRBV13 and TRBJ2-7; 10 positions agree with TRBD2. The CDR3 consists of 15 residues. Germline CDR1 and CDR2: PRHDT and FYEKMQ (reference sequence). V lost 5 bases and J lost 0; bases outside the gene matches: 4. The CDR3 sequence: CASSVKREGSYEQYF. CDR3 DNA: TGTGCCAGCAGCGTGAAGCGGGAGGGCTCCTACGAGCAGTACTTC.

The genes are TRBV4-1 and TRBJ2-1; TRBD2 matches at 12 bases. Trimming cost V 1 base and J 13 bases; bases outside gene matches: 11. Germline V gene sequence: CDR1 MGHRA, CDR2 YSYEKL. CDR3 length: 16 amino acids. The DNA for the CDR3 is TGCGCCAGCAGCCAAGGATCTAGCGGGGGGGCCATGGTACAGTTCTTC. As protein: CASSQGSSGGAMVQFF.

CDR3 coding DNA: TGTGCCAGCAGTCGGTTCGACAGGGCCCCCACTGAAGCTTTCTTT. Amino acid sequence: CASSRFDRAPTEAFF. The rearrangement links TRBV3-1 to TRBJ1-1; 7 nucleotides line up with TRBD1. The CDR3 is 15 residues long. Germline CDR1 is LGHDT and CDR2 is YNNKEL (reference sequence). The trim removed 6 bases at V and 4 bases at J, leaving 11 bases unmatched.

The chain couples TRBV27 to TRBJ1-2; 7 bases fit TRBD1. CDR1 and CDR2 from the germline V gene are MNHEY and SMNVEV (reference sequence). This CDR3 has 15 residues. Trimming took 0 bases from V and 8 from J; bases not matched to a gene: 9. Here the CDR3 DNA reads TGTGCCAGCAGTTTATCGGGGACAGCCCTTACGGGCTACACCTTC. Translated: CASSLSGTALTGYTF.

The chain recombines TRBV7-9 with TRBJ2-6, with D hard to call. Germline CDR1 and CDR2: SEHNR and FQNEAQ (reference sequence). CDR3 length equals 17 residues. V shed 5 bases and J shed 0 bases, with 14 bases lying between them. The chain's CDR3 is CASSPPDGHSGANVLTF. The CDR3, as DNA: TGTGCCAGCAGCCCACCGGACGGGCACTCTGGGGCCAACGTCCTGACTTTC. The variable domain in full, with the rest retrieved from reference TRBV7-9 and TRBJ2-6, is DTGVSQNPRHKITKRGQNVTFRCDPISEHNRLYWYRQTLGQGPEFLTYFQNEAQLEKSRLLSDRFSAERPKGSFSTLEIQRTEQGDSAMYLCASSPPDGHSGANVLTFGAGSRLTVL.

The chain is built from TRBV6-2 or TRBV6-3 and TRBJ2-3; 13 bases fit TRBD2. The CDR3 has 15 residues. Germline V CDR1 and CDR2: MNHEY, SVGEGT. The junction had 2 bases not matched to a gene; V was cut back by 6 bases and J by 2 bases. CDR3 amino acids: CASRLAGGNTDTQYF. The DNA for the CDR3 is TGTGCCAGCAGACTAGCGGGAGGGAACACAGATACGCAGTATTTT.

This rearrangement joins TRBV29-1 to TRBJ1-2; D ambiguous. Germline V lookup: CDR1 SQVTM, CDR2 ANQGSEA. V shed 3 bases and J shed 6 bases, with 20 bases lying between them. The CDR3 spans 15 residues. CDR3 nucleotides: TGCAGCGTTGAGACGCCCACCCAGATAAAGGATGGCTACACCTTC. This codes for CSVETPTQIKDGYTF. The full variable domain, with the rest looked up from reference TRBV29-1 and TRBJ1-2, is SAVISQKPSRDICQRGTSLTIQCQVDSQVTMMFWYRQQPGQSLTLIATANQGSEATYESGFVIDKFPISRPNLTFSTLTVSNMSPEDSSIYLCSVETPTQIKDGYTFGSGTRLTVV.

In DNA form, the CDR3 reads TGTGCCAGCAGTTTTGGTCAGGGGCTCGGCACCGGGGAGCTGTTTTTT. Its translation is CASSFGQGLGTGELFF. V is TRBV12-3 or TRBV12-4 and J is TRBJ2-2, with D maybe TRBD1 (6 bases). The CDR3 loop spans 16 amino acids. V was trimmed by 3 bases and J by 4 bases, leaving 15 bases between them.

V is TRBV20-1 and J is TRBJ2-1; D possibly corresponds to TRBD2 (6 bases). Germline lookup yields CDR1 DFQATT and CDR2 SNEGSKA (reference sequence). Trimming took off 5 bases at V and 6 bases at J, with 11 bases between the two ends. This CDR3 contains 12 residues. In DNA form, the CDR3 reads TGCAGTGCTTCGGGACTCCTCAATGAGCAGTTCTTC. This translates into CSASGLLNEQFF.

This clonotype was counted between two and nine times. V and J are TRBV12-3 or TRBV12-4 and TRBJ1-5; D unresolved. The CDR3 length is 13 residues. V lost 0 bases to trimming and J lost 4 bases, with 4 bases between them. In DNA, the CDR3 is TGTGCCAGCAGTTTAGCGGTTAATCAGCCCCAGCATTTT. It specifies CASSLAVNQPQHF.

This chain uses TRBV2 with TRBJ1-5; D possibly corresponds to TRBD1 (5 bases). The CDR3 extends over 13 amino acids. CDR1 is SNHLY and CDR2 is FYNNEI in the germline V gene. The CDR3 nucleotides are TGTGGGGCAGGGAGCGGCAGCAATCAGCCCCAGCATTTT. Translated, it gives CGAGSGSNQPQHF.

The chain couples TRBV12-3 or TRBV12-4 to TRBJ1-1; no reliable D call. Trimming took off 5 bases at V and 8 bases at J, with 12 bases between the two ends. The CDR3 runs to 12 residues. CDR3 sequence (DNA): TGTGCCAGCAGTCCCTTGTCACGCGAAGCTTTCTTT. It encodes CASSPLSREAFF.

The chain has TRBV7-9 and TRBJ1-4; D might be TRBD1 (6 bases). The CDR3 is 14 residues long. V lost 5 bases and J 6 bases, leaving 13 bases between the germline ends. Germline-derived CDR1 and CDR2 are SEHNR and FQNEAQ (reference sequence). Written as DNA, the CDR3 is TGTGCCAGCAGCGCCGACAGGTGGGATGAAAAACTGTTTTTT. It codes for CASSADRWDEKLFF.

In DNA form, the CDR3 reads TGCAGTGCCATCCCGGGAGCGGGAGGACTCAATGAGCAGTTCTTC. It yields the protein CSAIPGAGGLNEQFF. This chain links TRBV20-1 with TRBJ2-1; TRBD2 matches 9 bases. CDR3 length: 15 residues. Germline V gene lookup returns CDR1 DFQATT and CDR2 SNEGSKA (reference sequence). Trimming removed 6 bases from V and 6 bases from J; junction bases left unmatched: 12.

The chain combines TRBV2 with TRBJ1-2; maybe TRBD1 (6 bases). CDR1 and CDR2 from the germline V gene are SNHLY and FYNNEI. V was cut by 4 bases and J by 2 bases, with 11 bases left in between. The CDR3 is made up of 14 amino acids. As DNA, the CDR3 is TGTGCCAGCAGTGCAAGGGGGTTCAACTATGGCTACACCTTC. This encodes CASSARGFNYGYTF.

The chain has TRBV5-1 and TRBJ2-2; tentatively, D is TRBD2 (5 bases). This CDR3 is 15 amino acids long. Germline V lookup: CDR1 SGHRS, CDR2 YFSETQ. Trimming removed 0 bases at V and 4 bases at J, with 10 bases between. The CDR3 DNA is TGCGCCAGCAGCTTGGGAGGGCCTGTCACCGGGGAGCTGTTTTTT. Residues: CASSLGGPVTGELFF.

The V call is TRBV29-1, the J call TRBJ1-5; unclear D gene. Germline values: CDR1 SQVTM, CDR2 ANQGSEA. Between the trimmed V and J ends, which lost 6 bases and 0 bases, there was a span of 9 bases. The CDR3 length is 13 residues. Written as DNA, the CDR3 is TGCAGCGTGACTACAGATAGCAATCAGCCCCAGCATTTT. The encoded protein is CSVTTDSNQPQHF.

This chain connects TRBV5-4 to TRBJ2-1; D is possibly TRBD1 (6 bases). This CDR3 has 14 residues. Germline loops: CDR1 SGHNT, CDR2 YYREEE (reference sequence). The V and J ends lost 0 bases and 4 bases respectively, with 8 bases between them. This CDR3 is CASSLEDSYNEQFF. The CDR3 nucleotides are TGTGCCAGCAGCTTGGAGGACAGTTACAATGAGCAGTTCTTC.

This clonotype was counted between two and nine times. The V gene is TRBV6-1, the J gene TRBJ2-5; the D gene is possibly TRBD2 (6 bases). This CDR3 has 14 residues. CDR1 MNHNS and CDR2 SASEGT come from the germline V gene. Deletions cut 7 bases from V and 4 bases from J, with 16 bases between. CDR3 protein: CASTRPGLGETQYF. CDR3 nucleotides: TGTGCCAGCACCCGCCCGGGACTCGGAGAGACCCAGTACTTC.

The V and J genes are TRBV7-2 and TRBJ2-7; no clear D. The V gene lost 2 bases and the J gene lost 3 bases, with 11 bases spanning the gap. The CDR3 is made up of 14 amino acids. The V gene's germline CDR1 is SGHTA and CDR2 FQGNSA. The CDR3 loop is CASSLFSFNYEQYF. CDR3 DNA: TGTGCCAGCAGCTTATTCAGCTTCAACTACGAGCAGTACTTC.

The V and J genes are TRBV7-2 and TRBJ2-7; 9 bases align to TRBD1. The CDR3 contains 16 residues. Trimming cost V 5 bases and J 1 base; bases outside gene matches: 9. Germline loops: CDR1 SGHTA, CDR2 FQGNSA. CDR3 sequence (DNA): TGTGCCAGCAGCCCAAGTCGGGACAGGGTTTCCTACGAGCAGTACTTC. Encoded protein: CASSPSRDRVSYEQYF.

V usage is TRBV20-1 and J usage is TRBJ2-5; D is ambiguous. The CDR3 is 12 residues long. Trimming took 6 bases from V and 5 from J, leaving 13 bases between them. CDR1 and CDR2 from the germline V gene are DFQATT and SNEGSKA (reference sequence). The CDR3 reads CSAPDGPETQYF. In DNA, the CDR3 is TGCAGTGCCCCGGACGGCCCGGAGACCCAGTACTTC.

The genes are TRBV28 and TRBJ2-1; possible D gene TRBD2, 5 bases. CDR1 MDHEN and CDR2 SYDVKM come from the germline V gene. This CDR3 has 12 amino acids. Trimming stripped 4 bases from V and 8 bases from J, with 9 bases between. The CDR3 sequence is CASSSGSDEQFF. The CDR3 DNA reads TGTGCCAGCAGTTCGGGGTCGGATGAGCAGTTCTTC.

The chain links TRBV19 to TRBJ1-5; D is ambiguous. Trimming took 5 bases from V and 4 from J, leaving 9 bases between them. The CDR3 length is 13 residues. Germline V lookup: CDR1 LNHDA, CDR2 SQIVND (reference sequence). The CDR3 region has the DNA TGTGCCAGTAGTGTTGCAGATAATCAGCCCCAGCATTTT. It translates to CASSVADNQPQHF.

This rearrangement joins TRBV29-1 to TRBJ1-1; D is undetermined. Trimming pared 7 bases from V and 8 bases from J, leaving 14 bases between. In germline, CDR1 is SQVTM, CDR2 ANQGSEA. This CDR3 region has 11 residues. DNA for the CDR3: TGCAGCGCTCTGTCGTCCAGGGAAGCTTTCTTT. Translation gives CSALSSREAFF. Full variable domain (rest looked up from reference TRBV29-1 and TRBJ1-1): SAVISQKPSRDICQRGTSLTIQCQVDSQVTMMFWYRQQPGQSLTLIATANQGSEATYESGFVIDKFPISRPNLTFSTLTVSNMSPEDSSIYLCSALSSREAFFGQGTRLTVV.

The chain combines TRBV5-1 with TRBJ1-1, with D perhaps matching TRBD1 (6 bases). V was pared by 6 bases and J by 2 bases, with 14 bases between. The CDR3 runs 14 residues. Germline CDR1 reads SGHRS; CDR2 reads YFSETQ. CDR3 protein: CASTNGGRNTEAFF. DNA for the CDR3: TGCGCCAGCACCAACGGGGGCCGCAACACTGAAGCTTTCTTT.

This clonotype was seen a few times. The rearrangement joins TRBV29-1 to TRBJ1-1; TRBD1 is a possible D gene (6 bases). Germline lookup yields CDR1 SQVTM and CDR2 ANQGSEA. The V end lost 2 bases, the J end lost 5 bases, and 12 bases lay between the germline ends. The CDR3 runs 13 residues. Here the CDR3 reads CSVERGGGTEAFF. In DNA form, the CDR3 reads TGCAGCGTTGAAAGAGGGGGTGGTACTGAAGCTTTCTTT.